This passage covers 27 T cell receptor beta chains from one sample sequenced in a study of beta chain features in type 1 diabetes. Every bit of the isolated RNA underwent reverse transcription, so sequencing read expressed TCRB transcripts. Sequencing used immunoSEQ multiplex PCR; TCRdb keeps in-frame clones, though not all of them. The profile shows around 200,000 clones, approximately 13% of them singletons. Sequencing input: central memory CD4+ T cells from blood. Receptor source: a woman under 30 in good health.

V is TRBV20-1 and J is TRBJ1-2, with no clear D. V lost 5 bases to trimming and J lost 9 bases, with 13 bases between them. This CDR3 contains 11 residues. The germline CDR1 and CDR2 sequences are DFQATT and SNEGSKA (reference sequence). The CDR3 loop is CSARHPRRYTF. The CDR3 DNA follows: TGCAGTGCTCGTCACCCCAGGCGCTACACCTTC.

This clone has a handful of counts. The chain combines TRBV19 with TRBJ2-1; 7 nucleotides match TRBD2. The germline CDR1 and CDR2 sequences are LNHDA and SQIVND (reference sequence). V shed 4 bases and J 7 bases; nucleotides not matched to a gene: 7. There are 14 residues in the CDR3. CDR3 in DNA: TGTGCCAGTAGTACCCGCGGGAGTGTAAATGAGCAGTTCTTC. Protein: CASSTRGSVNEQFF.

This clone occurred a few times. This chain uses TRBV4-2 with TRBJ2-3; no clear D. This CDR3 has 13 residues. CDR1 and CDR2 (germline): LGHNA, YNFKEQ. V dropped 5 bases and J dropped 0 bases, with 6 bases sitting between them. CDR3 in amino acids: CASSFLSTDTQYF. The CDR3 nucleotides read TGTGCCAGCAGCTTTCTCAGCACAGATACGCAGTATTTT.

The rearrangement joins TRBV6-6 to TRBJ1-4, with TRBD1 matching 8 bases. The germline V gene has CDR1 MNHNY and CDR2 SVGAGI (reference sequence). V was clipped by 6 bases and J by 5 bases; unmatched bases: 5. The CDR3 sequence is 14 residues long. The CDR3 loop is CASRLGQGNEKLFF. CDR3 nucleotides: TGTGCCAGCAGATTAGGACAGGGAAATGAAAAACTGTTTTTT.

This clone was observed a few times. The V and J genes are TRBV29-1 and TRBJ1-1; unclear D gene. Germline CDR1 is SQVTM and CDR2 is ANQGSEA. V lost 5 bases, J lost 5 bases, and 12 bases lay in between. The CDR3 consists of 12 residues. The CDR3 coding sequence is TGCAGCGTTAGGAAAGACGGGACTGAAGCTTTCTTT. Translating gives CSVRKDGTEAFF.

There are a few counts of this clone. The chain uses TRBV7-8 and TRBJ2-5; D remains ambiguous. Germline V gives CDR1 SGHVS, CDR2 FQNEAQ. This CDR3 is built from 10 residues. Trimming cost V 7 bases and J 5 bases, with 5 bases left between them. DNA for the CDR3: TGTGCCAGCACTAGGGAGACCCAGTACTTC. As protein: CASTRETQYF.

Worth noting for this clone: The same CDR3 is also encoded by other DNA sequences in this sample. The chain is built from TRBV11-3 and TRBJ1-1; the D is unclear. Germline V gives CDR1 SGHNT, CDR2 YENEEA. Trimming pared 3 bases from V and 0 bases from J, leaving 5 bases between. CDR3 length: 13 amino acids. Here the CDR3 reads CASSFGLNTEAFF. Here the CDR3 DNA reads TGTGCCAGCAGCTTTGGCCTGAACACTGAAGCTTTCTTT. Using reference TRBV11-3 and TRBJ1-1 for the parts outside the CDR3, the full variable domain is EAGVVQSPRYKIIEKKQPVAFWCNPISGHNTLYWYLQNLGQGPELLIRYENEEAVDDSQLPKDRFSAERLKGVDSTLKIQPAELGDSAVYLCASSFGLNTEAFFGQGTRLTVV.

This rearrangement joins TRBV7-2 to TRBJ1-5; D is uncertain. Germline assignment: CDR1 SGHTA and CDR2 FQGNSA. The CDR3 has 16 residues. V lost 3 bases, J lost 7 bases, and 19 bases lay in between. The CDR3 DNA reads as TGTGCCAGCAGCTTTCGGGGTTTAGGGAGAGACCAGCCCCAGCATTTT. Translation: CASSFRGLGRDQPQHF.

The CDR3 spells CASSSPTSGSFHEQFF. CDR3 bases: TGTGCCAGCAGTTCACCGACTAGCGGGAGTTTCCATGAGCAGTTCTTC. The chain carries TRBV27 and TRBJ2-1; 12 nucleotides align to TRBD2. Germline assignment: CDR1 MNHEY and CDR2 SMNVEV (reference sequence). This CDR3 is 16 amino acids long. J gave up 8 bases and V 4 bases, and 9 bases lay outside the gene matches.

This clone has just a few counts. The CDR3 reads CASSQETATDTQYF. The CDR3, as DNA: TGTGCCAGCAGCCAAGAAACAGCCACAGATACGCAGTATTTT. The chain couples TRBV4-2 to TRBJ2-3, with D unclear. Looked up from germline, CDR1 is LGHNA and CDR2 is YNFKEQ. The V end lost 0 bases, the J end lost 2 bases, and 6 bases lay between the germline ends. The CDR3 runs 14 residues.

This clone has a handful of counts. This rearrangement joins TRBV4-1 to TRBJ1-5; the D is unclear. Trimming took off 4 bases at V and 0 bases at J, with 13 bases between the two ends. This CDR3 is built from 16 residues. The germline CDR1 and CDR2 sequences are MGHRA and YSYEKL. The CDR3 loop is CASSPTSGYSNQPQHF. In DNA, the CDR3 is TGCGCCAGCAGCCCCACTTCGGGGTATAGCAATCAGCCCCAGCATTTT.

The chain carries TRBV14 and TRBJ1-2, with TRBD1 matching 10 bases. The CDR3 contains 13 residues. Germline-derived CDR1 and CDR2 are SGHDN and FVKESK. V shed 4 bases, J shed 8 bases, and the junction held 4 bases outside the gene matches. As DNA, the CDR3 is TGTGCCAGCAGCCCGGGACAGGGGTGGGGCTACACCTTC. It yields the protein CASSPGQGWGYTF.

This clone turned up a few times. The chain carries TRBV9 and TRBJ2-7, with 9 positions matching TRBD1. The length of the CDR3 is 14 residues. Germline values: CDR1 SGDLS, CDR2 YYNGEE. The V segment lost 3 bases and the J segment 7 bases; nucleotides outside the gene matches: 8. DNA of the CDR3: TGTGCCAGCAGCGCCTTACAGGGGGCGGAGGAGCAGTACTTC. Translation gives CASSALQGAEEQYF. Supplemented by reference TRBV9 and TRBJ2-7, the full variable domain reads DSGVTQTPKHLITATGQRVTLRCSPRSGDLSVYWYQQSLDQGLQFLIQYYNGEERAKGNILERFSAQQFPDLHSELNLSSLELGDSALYFCASSALQGAEEQYFGPGTRLTVT.

This clone was seen only a few times. CDR3 DNA sequence: TGTGCCAGCAGCGTAGGGTTTGGGTCCAGGGGCCTACGATACGAGCAGTACTTC. It specifies CASSVGFGSRGLRYEQYF. J is TRBJ2-7 and V is TRBV9, with a tentative D call TRBD1 (6 bases). V dropped 0 bases and J dropped 4 bases, with 23 bases sitting between them. The CDR3 totals 18 residues. Germline V gene lookup returns CDR1 SGDLS and CDR2 YYNGEE.

The chain recombines TRBV7-9 with TRBJ1-1; D is possibly TRBD1 (5 bases). Germline values: CDR1 SEHNR, CDR2 FQNEAQ (reference sequence). The CDR3 is 14 residues long. Trimming left V 7 bases short and J 1 base short, with 13 bases between. The chain's CDR3 is CASTASGGNTEAFF. The CDR3 nucleotides read TGTGCCAGCACGGCATCCGGGGGGAACACTGAAGCTTTCTTT. The variable domain in full, completed from reference TRBV7-9 and TRBJ1-1, reads DTGVSQNPRHKITKRGQNVTFRCDPISEHNRLYWYRQTLGQGPEFLTYFQNEAQLEKSRLLSDRFSAERPKGSFSTLEIQRTEQGDSAMYLCASTASGGNTEAFFGQGTRLTVV.

The table lists this clone with a few counts. The chain has TRBV18 and TRBJ2-1; TRBD2 matches at 9 bases. V shed 1 base and J 8 bases; nucleotides not matched to a gene: 6. The length of the CDR3 is 15 residues. From germline, CDR1 is KGHSH and CDR2 LQKENI. CDR3 residues: CASSPRSGRWDEQFF. The CDR3, as DNA: TGTGCCAGCTCACCACGTAGCGGGAGATGGGATGAGCAGTTCTTC.

In this sample, this clone turned up a few times. This chain joins TRBV30 and TRBJ1-2; D is ambiguous. There are 11 residues in the CDR3. V was trimmed by 2 bases and J by 8 bases, leaving 9 bases between them. The germline gives CDR1 GTSNPN, CDR2 SVGIG (reference sequence). The CDR3 protein is CAWSTLRGYTF. The CDR3 coding sequence is TGTGCCTGGAGTACCCTGCGGGGCTACACCTTC.

There are many counts of this clone. This chain uses TRBV7-9 with TRBJ2-1; TRBD2 might be the D (5 bases). Trimming removed 3 bases from V and 6 bases from J, with 15 bases in between. Germline V gene lookup returns CDR1 SEHNR and CDR2 FQNEAQ (reference sequence). The CDR3 loop spans 15 amino acids. In nucleotides, the CDR3 is TGTGCCAGCAGCTTGGATGGCGGGCGTCGCAATGAGCAGTTCTTC. Translated: CASSLDGGRRNEQFF.

This clone occurred once. This chain's CDR3 is CASSGRTGTNYGYTF. The CDR3 coding sequence is TGTGCCAGCAGTGGTCGGACAGGGACCAACTATGGCTACACCTTC. J is TRBJ1-2 and V is TRBV6-1, with 8 positions matching TRBD1. This CDR3 contains 15 residues. J gave up 2 bases and V 4 bases, and 6 bases lay outside the gene matches. CDR1 MNHNS and CDR2 SASEGT come from the germline V gene.

The table lists this clone with a few counts. The V gene is TRBV10-3, the J gene TRBJ1-2; tentative D call: TRBD1 (6 bases). Trimming removed 5 bases from V and 4 bases from J, with 11 bases in between. This CDR3 is 13 amino acids long. Germline V CDR1 and CDR2: ENHRY, SYGVKD. The CDR3 DNA sequence: TGTGCCATCAGTTCCAGGGGCCTCTATGGCTACACCTTC. Translation: CAISSRGLYGYTF.

The V call is TRBV6-6, the J call TRBJ2-5; perhaps TRBD2 as D (7 bases). The V end lost 7 bases, the J end lost 5 bases, and 14 bases lay between the germline ends. This CDR3 has 13 residues. Germline loops: CDR1 MNHNY, CDR2 SVGAGI (reference sequence). As DNA, the CDR3 is TGTGCCAGCACTCTGAGGGGGGGTGAGACCCAGTACTTC. It translates to CASTLRGGETQYF.

This clone was counted a few times. The chain has TRBV29-1 and TRBJ2-1; 10 bases align to TRBD2. Unmatched junction bases numbered 9, after V lost 3 bases and J lost 7 bases. CDR1 is SQVTM, CDR2 ANQGSEA, per germline. The CDR3 is made up of 15 amino acids. CDR3 bases: TGCAGCGTTGATCCTTCTAGCGGGAGCTATAATGAGCAGTTCTTC. It specifies CSVDPSSGSYNEQFF.

This clone was observed a few times. The chain combines TRBV14 with TRBJ2-7, with TRBD1 matching 9 bases. CDR1 is SGHDN and CDR2 is FVKESK in the germline V gene. The CDR3 sequence is 15 residues long. The junction had 8 bases not matched to a gene; V was cut back by 4 bases and J by 4 bases. The chain's CDR3 is CASSLVDRGRYEQYF. In DNA form, the CDR3 reads TGTGCCAGCAGCCTGGTGGACAGGGGTCGTTACGAGCAGTACTTC. Combining the CDR3 with reference TRBV14 and TRBJ2-7 gives the whole variable domain EAGVTQFPSHSVIEKGQTVTLRCDPISGHDNLYWYRRVMGKEIKFLLHFVKESKQDESGMPNNRFLAERTGGTYSTLKVQPAELEDSGVYFCASSLVDRGRYEQYFGPGTRLTVT.

V gene TRBV28 combines with J gene TRBJ2-6, with D perhaps TRBD2 (6 bases). Germline V gene data show CDR1 as MDHEN and CDR2 as SYDVKM. The CDR3 covers 14 residues. Trimming took 10 bases from V and 1 from J, leaving 11 bases between them. The CDR3 DNA reads TGTGCCACTGGGGGGACTTCTGGGGCCAACGTCCTGACTTTC. This encodes CATGGTSGANVLTF.

This clone was observed a few times. The chain employs TRBV4-2 and TRBJ2-6; D call uncertain. CDR3 size: 16 residues. Per germline, CDR1 LGHNA and CDR2 YNFKEQ. V dropped 4 bases and J dropped 0 bases, with 10 bases sitting between them. Written as DNA, the CDR3 is TGTGCCAGCAGCCTTAGCTCGGGCTCTGGGGCCAACGTCCTGACTTTC. Translating it yields CASSLSSGSGANVLTF.

This clone appeared many times. This chain links TRBV5-6 with TRBJ2-7; unclear D gene. The V end lost 4 bases, the J end lost 4 bases, and 9 bases lay between the germline ends. Germline V CDR1 and CDR2: SGHDT, YYEEEE. There are 12 residues in the CDR3. CDR3 bases: TGTGCCAGCAGCAGAACTTTTTACGAGCAGTACTTC. It translates to CASSRTFYEQYF.

The chain has TRBV19 and TRBJ2-3; 8 bases fit TRBD2. CDR1 and CDR2 from the germline V gene are LNHDA and SQIVND (reference sequence). V shed 11 bases and J 4 bases; nucleotides not matched to a gene: 8. This CDR3 has 13 amino acids. CDR3: CASASGRPDTQYF. The CDR3 DNA reads as TGTGCCTCGGCCAGCGGGAGACCAGATACGCAGTATTTT.